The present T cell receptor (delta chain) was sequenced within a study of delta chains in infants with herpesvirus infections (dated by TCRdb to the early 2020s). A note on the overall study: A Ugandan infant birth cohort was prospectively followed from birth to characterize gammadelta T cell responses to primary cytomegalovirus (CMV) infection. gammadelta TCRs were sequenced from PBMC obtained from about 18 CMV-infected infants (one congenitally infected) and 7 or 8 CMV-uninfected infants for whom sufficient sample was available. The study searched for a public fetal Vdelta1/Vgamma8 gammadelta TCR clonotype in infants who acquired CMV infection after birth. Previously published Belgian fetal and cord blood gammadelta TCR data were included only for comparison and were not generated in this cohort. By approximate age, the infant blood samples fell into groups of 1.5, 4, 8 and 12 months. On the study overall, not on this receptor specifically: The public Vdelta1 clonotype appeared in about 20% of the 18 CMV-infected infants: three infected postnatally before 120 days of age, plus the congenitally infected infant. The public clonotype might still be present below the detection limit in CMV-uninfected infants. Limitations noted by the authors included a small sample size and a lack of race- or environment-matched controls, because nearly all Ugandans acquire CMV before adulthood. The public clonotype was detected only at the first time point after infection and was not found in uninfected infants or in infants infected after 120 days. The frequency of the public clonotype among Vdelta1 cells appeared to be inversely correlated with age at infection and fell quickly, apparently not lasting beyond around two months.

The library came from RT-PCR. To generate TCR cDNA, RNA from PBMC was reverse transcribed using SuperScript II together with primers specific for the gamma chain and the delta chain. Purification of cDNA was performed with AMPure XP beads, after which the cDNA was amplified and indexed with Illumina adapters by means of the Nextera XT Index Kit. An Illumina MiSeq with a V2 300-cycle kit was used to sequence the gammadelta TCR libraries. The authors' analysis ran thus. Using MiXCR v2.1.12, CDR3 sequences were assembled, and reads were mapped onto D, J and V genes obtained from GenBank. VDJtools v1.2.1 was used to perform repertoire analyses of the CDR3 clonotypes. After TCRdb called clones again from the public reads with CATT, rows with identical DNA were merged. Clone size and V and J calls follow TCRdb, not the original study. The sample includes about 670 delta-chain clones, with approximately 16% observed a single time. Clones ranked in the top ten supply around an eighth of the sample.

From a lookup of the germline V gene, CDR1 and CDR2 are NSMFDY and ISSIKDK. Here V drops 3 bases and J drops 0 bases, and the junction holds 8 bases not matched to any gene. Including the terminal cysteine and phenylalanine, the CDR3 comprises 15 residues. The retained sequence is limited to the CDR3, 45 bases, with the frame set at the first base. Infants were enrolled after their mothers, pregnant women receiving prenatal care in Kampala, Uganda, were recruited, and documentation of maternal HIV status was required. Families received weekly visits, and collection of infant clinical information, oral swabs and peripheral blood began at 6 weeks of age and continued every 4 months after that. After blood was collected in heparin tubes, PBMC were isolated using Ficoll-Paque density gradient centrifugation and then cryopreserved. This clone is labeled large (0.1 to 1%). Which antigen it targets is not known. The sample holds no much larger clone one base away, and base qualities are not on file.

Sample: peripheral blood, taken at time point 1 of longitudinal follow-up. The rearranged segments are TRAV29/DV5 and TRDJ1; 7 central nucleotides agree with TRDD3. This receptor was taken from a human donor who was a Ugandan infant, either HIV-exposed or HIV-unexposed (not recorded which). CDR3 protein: CAATVGGDYTDKLIF. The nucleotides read TGTGCAGCAACCGTTGGGGGGGATTACACCGATAAACTCATCTTT.